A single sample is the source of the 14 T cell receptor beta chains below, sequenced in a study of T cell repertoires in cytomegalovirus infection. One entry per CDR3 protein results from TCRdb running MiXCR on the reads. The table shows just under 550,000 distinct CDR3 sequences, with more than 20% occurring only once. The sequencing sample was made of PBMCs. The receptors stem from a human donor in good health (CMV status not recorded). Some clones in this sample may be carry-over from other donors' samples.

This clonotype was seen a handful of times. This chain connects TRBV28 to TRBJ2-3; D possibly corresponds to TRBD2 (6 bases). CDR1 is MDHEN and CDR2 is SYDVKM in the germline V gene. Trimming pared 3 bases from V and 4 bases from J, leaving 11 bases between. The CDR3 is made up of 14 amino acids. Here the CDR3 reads CASSFLSGADTQYF. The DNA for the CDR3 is TGTGCCAGCAGTTTTTTATCGGGGGCAGATACGCAGTATTTT.

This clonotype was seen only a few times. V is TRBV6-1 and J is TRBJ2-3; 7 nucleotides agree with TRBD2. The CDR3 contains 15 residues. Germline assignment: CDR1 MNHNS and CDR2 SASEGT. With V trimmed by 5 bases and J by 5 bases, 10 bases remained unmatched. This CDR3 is CASSLSSGGGDTQYF. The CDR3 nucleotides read TGTGCCAGCAGTCTATCGAGTGGGGGGGGAGATACGCAGTATTTT.

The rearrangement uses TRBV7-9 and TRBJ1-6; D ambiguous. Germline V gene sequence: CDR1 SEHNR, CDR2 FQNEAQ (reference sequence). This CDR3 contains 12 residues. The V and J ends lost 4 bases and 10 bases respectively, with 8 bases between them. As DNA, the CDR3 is TGTGCCAGCAGCTCCGGATCCTCACCCCTCCACTTT. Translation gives CASSSGSSPLHF.

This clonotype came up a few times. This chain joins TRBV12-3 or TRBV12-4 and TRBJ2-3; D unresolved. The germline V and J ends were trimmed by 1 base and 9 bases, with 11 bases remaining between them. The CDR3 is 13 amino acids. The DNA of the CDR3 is TGTGCCAGCAGTTTAGAATTCAGAAGCACGCAGTATTTT. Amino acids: CASSLEFRSTQYF.

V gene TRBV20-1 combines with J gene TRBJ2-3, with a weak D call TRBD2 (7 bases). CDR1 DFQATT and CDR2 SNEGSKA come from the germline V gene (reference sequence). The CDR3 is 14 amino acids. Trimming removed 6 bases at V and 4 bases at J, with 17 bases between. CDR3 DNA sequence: TGCAGTGCCGAGGGGGGGAGTAAGGCAGATACGCAGTATTTT. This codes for CSAEGGSKADTQYF.

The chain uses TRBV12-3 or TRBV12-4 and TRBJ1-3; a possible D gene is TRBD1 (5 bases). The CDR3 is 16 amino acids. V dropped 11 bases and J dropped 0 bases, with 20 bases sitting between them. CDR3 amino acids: CAEGEQTAPSGNTIYF. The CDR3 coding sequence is TGTGCCGAGGGCGAACAGACAGCACCCTCTGGAAACACCATATATTTT.

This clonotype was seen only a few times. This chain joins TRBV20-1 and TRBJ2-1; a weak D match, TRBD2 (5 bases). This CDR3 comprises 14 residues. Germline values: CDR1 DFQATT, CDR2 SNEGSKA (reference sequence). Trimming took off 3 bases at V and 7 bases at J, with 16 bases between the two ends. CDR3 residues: CSASGKGIRNEQFF. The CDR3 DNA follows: TGCAGTGCTAGCGGGAAGGGTATCCGAAATGAGCAGTTCTTC.

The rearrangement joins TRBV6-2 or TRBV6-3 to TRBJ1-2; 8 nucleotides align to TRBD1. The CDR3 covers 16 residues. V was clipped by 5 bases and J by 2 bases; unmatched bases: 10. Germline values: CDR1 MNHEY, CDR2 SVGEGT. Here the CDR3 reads CASSPSTRTGNYGYTF. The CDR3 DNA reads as TGTGCCAGCAGTCCCTCTACCCGGACAGGGAACTATGGCTACACCTTC.

The CDR3 here is CAWTYRVWTEAFF. The CDR3 DNA is TGTGCCTGGACCTACAGGGTGTGGACTGAAGCTTTCTTT. The chain combines TRBV30 with TRBJ1-1; D is perhaps TRBD1 (6 bases). V dropped 4 bases and J dropped 5 bases, with 14 bases sitting between them. CDR3 length: 13 residues. The germline V gene has CDR1 GTSNPN and CDR2 SVGIG (reference sequence).

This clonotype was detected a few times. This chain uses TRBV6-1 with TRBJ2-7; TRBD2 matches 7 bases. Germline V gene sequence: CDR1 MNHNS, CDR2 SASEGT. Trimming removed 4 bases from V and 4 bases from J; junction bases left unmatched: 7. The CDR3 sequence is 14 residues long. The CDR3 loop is CASSVEGLSYEQYV. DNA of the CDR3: TGTGCCAGCAGTGTAGAGGGACTATCGTACGAGCAGTACGTC.

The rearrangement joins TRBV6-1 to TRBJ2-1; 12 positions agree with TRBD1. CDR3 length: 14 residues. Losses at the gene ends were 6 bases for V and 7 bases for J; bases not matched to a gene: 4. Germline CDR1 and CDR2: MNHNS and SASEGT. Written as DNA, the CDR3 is TGTGCCAGCAGCCGGGACAGGGGGCTTAATGAGCAGTTCTTC. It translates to CASSRDRGLNEQFF.

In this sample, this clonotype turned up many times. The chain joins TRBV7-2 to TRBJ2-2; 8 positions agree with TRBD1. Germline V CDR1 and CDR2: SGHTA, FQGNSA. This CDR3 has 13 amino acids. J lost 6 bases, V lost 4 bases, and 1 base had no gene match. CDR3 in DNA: TGTGCCAGCAGCTCGGACAGGGCCGGGGAGCTGTTTTTT. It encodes CASSSDRAGELFF.

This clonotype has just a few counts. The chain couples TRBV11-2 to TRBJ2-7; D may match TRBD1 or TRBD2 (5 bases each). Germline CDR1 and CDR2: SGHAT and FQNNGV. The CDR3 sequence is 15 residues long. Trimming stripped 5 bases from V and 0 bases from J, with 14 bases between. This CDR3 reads CASSNRSGSSYEQYV. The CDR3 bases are TGTGCCAGCAGCAATAGATCAGGGAGCTCCTACGAGCAGTACGTC.

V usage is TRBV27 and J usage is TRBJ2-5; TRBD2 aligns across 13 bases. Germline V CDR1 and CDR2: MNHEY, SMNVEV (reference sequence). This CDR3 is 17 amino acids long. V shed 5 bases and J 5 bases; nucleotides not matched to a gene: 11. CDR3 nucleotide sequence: TGTGCCAGCAGTGTCTCGGGACTAGCGGGAATCGAGGAGACCCAGTACTTC. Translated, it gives CASSVSGLAGIEETQYF.